A single TCR beta chain is shown here with its context. Germline loops: CDR1 SGDLS, CDR2 YYNGEE. CDR3 length: 15 residues. Trimming cost V 3 bases and J 8 bases, with 17 bases left between them. This entry is derived from a study of blood T cell repertoires in COVID-19. Assay: immunoSEQ multiplex PCR; the TCRdb copy retains only in-frame clones and omits some. The table lists about 100,000 clones, around 85% of them singletons, with roughly an eighth in the top ten. V gene TRBV9 combines with J gene TRBJ1-4; tentatively, D is TRBD1 (5 bases). The receptor was isolated from a man aged 45-65 years with active or convalescent COVID-19. The sample consisted of peripheral blood. The CDR3: CASSAIQGFGEKLFF. The DNA of the CDR3 is TGTGCCAGCAGCGCTATCCAGGGTTTCGGGGAAAAACTGTTTTTT.